One and the same sample provided the 4 T cell receptor beta chains below, sequenced in a study of T cell repertoires in cytomegalovirus infection. For these receptors, no antigen is known. A single record per CDR3 protein comes from TCRdb applying MiXCR to the reads. Counted here are 900,000 to 950,000 distinct CDR3 sequences, less than 40% occurring once; the ten biggest clones make up over 11%. The material was cultured CD8+ T cells from PBMCs, obtained from culture after CMV antigen stimulation. The source is a human donor in good health (CMV status not recorded). Some clones in this sample may be carry-over from other donors' samples.

In this sample, this clonotype turned up many times. CDR3 coding DNA: TGTGCCAGCAGCTTAGTACTAGCCGTTGGCACAGATACGCAGTATTTT. Residues: CASSLVLAVGTDTQYF. V and J are TRBV7-6 and TRBJ2-3; D is possibly TRBD2 (6 bases). The CDR3 spans 16 residues. Trimming took off 1 base at V and 1 base at J, with 12 bases between the two ends. The germline V gene encodes CDR1 SGHVS and CDR2 FNYEAQ. The full variable domain, completed using reference TRBV7-6 and TRBJ2-3, is GAGVSQSPRYKVTKRGQDVALRCDPISGHVSLYWYRQALGQGPEFLTYFNYEAQQDKSGLPNDRFSAERPEGSISTLTIQRTEQRDSAMYRCASSLVLAVGTDTQYFGPGTRLTVL.

The chain employs TRBV5-5 and TRBJ1-2; D unclear. V was trimmed by 0 bases and J by 1 base, leaving 10 bases between them. Germline V gives CDR1 SGHKS, CDR2 YYEKEE (reference sequence). This CDR3 contains 15 residues. CDR3 bases: TGTGCCAGCAGCTTGGAGAGACGCGATAACTATGGCTACACCTTC. Amino acids: CASSLERRDNYGYTF.

This clonotype occurred a few times. The chain has TRBV29-1 and TRBJ2-3, with TRBD1 matching 12 bases. The J segment lost 4 bases and the V segment lost 4 bases, leaving 9 bases of the junction unmatched. From germline, CDR1 is SQVTM and CDR2 ANQGSEA. The CDR3 is 16 amino acids. CDR3 residues: CSVGWGQGADSDTQYF. The CDR3 coding sequence is TGCAGCGTTGGCTGGGGACAGGGGGCTGACTCAGATACGCAGTATTTT.

This clonotype showed up just a few times. Here the CDR3 reads CASSQGQGSTDTQYF. The CDR3 DNA sequence: TGTGCCAGCAGCCAAGGTCAGGGAAGCACAGATACGCAGTATTTT. The rearrangement uses TRBV12-3 or TRBV12-4 and TRBJ2-3; a weak D match, TRBD1 (5 bases). Trimming left V 6 bases short and J 0 bases short, with 13 bases between. There are 15 residues in the CDR3.